The entry below describes one TCR beta chain. These data belong to a study of T cell clones after liver transplantation. Study background: Without induction therapy, subjects received standard immunosuppression until 12-24 months post-transplant.

Sequencing was performed with immunoSEQ multiplex PCR; in TCRdb, only in-frame clones are kept and a portion is missing. Of roughly 97,000 clones detected, approximately 78% appear once; the ten largest clones hold about 1%. CDR3 length: 17 residues. Germline assignment: CDR1 LNHDA and CDR2 SQIVND (reference sequence). With 6 bases removed from V and 0 bases from J, the gap between germline ends came to 15 bases. The rearrangement links TRBV19 to TRBJ2-6, with D unresolved. This receptor was identified in a human donor who received a liver transplant. The source was CD4+ T cells from blood, collected before liver transplant. CDR3 residues: CASRGVPPSSGANVLTF. The CDR3, as DNA: TGTGCCAGTAGGGGTGTCCCTCCCAGCTCTGGGGCCAACGTCCTGACTTTC.